These T cell receptor beta chains were read from a single sample in a study of cytotoxic CD8 clonotypes in ibrutinib-treated CLL. TCRdb's table, derived via immunoSEQ multiplex PCR, lists solely in-frame clones and lacks some. This table holds some 300,000 clones, around four fifths found once. The sample in question was PBMCs, obtained before ibrutinib treatment. The source of these receptors is a human donor with chronic lymphocytic leukemia. The CDR3 runs from the conserved cysteine through the conserved F or W. D genes are given only for firm matches. Only part of the rows carry a size: once, few, many, or a class if the clone is expanded.

v_gene: TRBV18; abundance: NA; j_gene: TRBJ1-3; d_gene: TRBD1; CDR3nt: TGTGCCAGCTCACCGAATCCTACGCTCGACAGGGGGCCTGGAAACACCATATATTTT; CDR3aa: CASSPNPTLDRGPGNTIYF
v_gene: TRBV4-3; abundance: once; j_gene: TRBJ2-3; d_gene: TRBD1; CDR3nt: TGCGCCAGCAGCCGGCACAGGGGGCGAGTGATTGATACGCAGTATTTT; CDR3aa: CASSRHRGRVIDTQYF
v_gene: TRBV27; abundance: NA; j_gene: TRBJ2-7; d_gene: NA; CDR3nt: TGTGCCAGCAGTTTAGCAGGAGGGACCTACGAGCAGTACTTC; CDR3aa: CASSLAGGTYEQYF
v_gene: TRBV5-6; abundance: NA; j_gene: TRBJ2-5; d_gene: NA; CDR3nt: TGTGCCAGCAGCTTGTCGTTGGGGGTCCCGGAGACCCAGTACTTC; CDR3aa: CASSLSLGVPETQYF
v_gene: TRBV7-9; abundance: NA; j_gene: TRBJ2-1; d_gene: TRBD1; CDR3nt: TGTGCCAGCAGCCTCAGACAGGGCCCACACAATGAGCAGTTCTTC; CDR3aa: CASSLRQGPHNEQFF
v_gene: TRBV30; abundance: NA; j_gene: TRBJ1-2; d_gene: NA; CDR3nt: TGTGCCTGGAGTGGAGCAGGGAAGTTGTATGGCTACACCTTC; CDR3aa: CAWSGAGKLYGYTF
v_gene: TRBV5-6; abundance: NA; j_gene: TRBJ1-2; d_gene: NA; CDR3nt: TGTGCCAGCAGCTTGGTGGGCCAGGGGCCCGCTAACTATGGCTACACCTTC; CDR3aa: CASSLVGQGPANYGYTF
v_gene: TRBV15; abundance: NA; j_gene: TRBJ1-1; d_gene: NA; CDR3nt: TGTGCCACCAGCAGAGAACCAGCCATTCGCACTGAAGCTTTCTTT; CDR3aa: CATSREPAIRTEAFF
v_gene: TRBV4-3; abundance: NA; j_gene: TRBJ2-6; d_gene: NA; CDR3nt: TGCGCCAGCAGCCCGGGACCCGGGACGGGTGGGGCCAACGTCCTGACTTTC; CDR3aa: CASSPGPGTGGANVLTF
v_gene: TRBV30; abundance: few; j_gene: TRBJ1-5; d_gene: NA; CDR3nt: TGTGCCTGGAGTTCCGGGCAGCCCCAGCATTTT; CDR3aa: CAWSSGQPQHF
v_gene: TRBV5-1; abundance: NA; j_gene: TRBJ2-3; d_gene: TRBD2; CDR3nt: TGCGCCAGCAGCTTGGGACTAGCGGGAGATGTAGATACGCAGTATTTT; CDR3aa: CASSLGLAGDVDTQYF
v_gene: TRBV28; abundance: NA; j_gene: TRBJ1-4; d_gene: TRBD1; CDR3nt: TGTGGCAGTAGTCGCCGACAGGGGGCGAGTGAAAAACTGTTTTTT; CDR3aa: CGSSRRQGASEKLFF
v_gene: TRBV4-3; abundance: NA; j_gene: TRBJ2-1; d_gene: TRBD2; CDR3nt: TGCGCCAGCAGCCAAGGCGGGGGGGGCAATGAGCAGTTCTTC; CDR3aa: CASSQGGGGNEQFF
v_gene: TRBV10-3; abundance: NA; j_gene: TRBJ2-1; d_gene: TRBD2; CDR3nt: TGTGCCACCGACCAACCGACTAGCGGGATACAATCTGAGCAGTTCTTC; CDR3aa: CATDQPTSGIQSEQFF
v_gene: TRBV18; abundance: NA; j_gene: TRBJ1-3; d_gene: NA; CDR3nt: TGTGCCAGCTCGCCCGGGACCGCCGTTGGAAACACCATATATTTT; CDR3aa: CASSPGTAVGNTIYF
v_gene: TRBV14; abundance: few; j_gene: TRBJ2-7; d_gene: NA; CDR3nt: TGTGCCAGCAGCCAAGATGGGGGCAGGGCGTACGAGCAGTACTTC; CDR3aa: CASSQDGGRAYEQYF
v_gene: TRBV4-1; abundance: NA; j_gene: TRBJ1-5; d_gene: TRBD1; CDR3nt: TGCGCCAGCAGGCCTGGGACAGGGGGACTTGGGGGCAATCAGCCCCAGCATTTT; CDR3aa: CASRPGTGGLGGNQPQHF
v_gene: TRBV10-1; abundance: NA; j_gene: TRBJ2-2; d_gene: TRBD1; CDR3nt: TGCGCCAGCAGTGATTCGTATGGGACAGCATCACGGCGGAACACCGGGGAGCTGTTTTTT; CDR3aa: CASSDSYGTASRRNTGELFF
v_gene: TRBV28; abundance: NA; j_gene: TRBJ1-5; d_gene: NA; CDR3nt: TGTGCCAGCAGCCCGGGGAGGGTTTGGCAGCCCCAGCATTTT; CDR3aa: CASSPGRVWQPQHF
v_gene: TRBV30; abundance: NA; j_gene: TRBJ1-1; d_gene: NA; CDR3nt: TGTGCCTGGAGTGTACACCTGCGGGGGAACATGAACACTGAAGCTTTCTTT; CDR3aa: CAWSVHLRGNMNTEAFF
v_gene: TRBV29-1; abundance: NA; j_gene: TRBJ1-4; d_gene: TRBD1; CDR3nt: TGCAGCGTTGACGAGACAGGGGGGCGAGAAAAACTGTTTTTT; CDR3aa: CSVDETGGREKLFF
v_gene: TRBV11-3; abundance: NA; j_gene: TRBJ2-1; d_gene: TRBD1; CDR3nt: TGTGCCAGCAGCTTAGTGTCAGGGGGTTCGGGTGAGCAGTTCTTC; CDR3aa: CASSLVSGGSGEQFF
v_gene: TRBV30; abundance: NA; j_gene: TRBJ1-2; d_gene: TRBD1; CDR3nt: TGTGCCTGGAGTGACCGACAGGGGGCTCGAACGGGAGGCTACACCTTC; CDR3aa: CAWSDRQGARTGGYTF
v_gene: TRBV5-4; abundance: NA; j_gene: TRBJ2-3; d_gene: NA; CDR3nt: TGTGCCAGCAAAGCTTCGGCAGGGAGTACAGATACGCAGTATTTT; CDR3aa: CASKASAGSTDTQYF
v_gene: TRBV6-6; abundance: NA; j_gene: TRBJ2-6; d_gene: TRBD1; CDR3nt: TGTGCCAGCAGTCCAAGGGGGCTTGGGGCCAACGTCCTGACTTTC; CDR3aa: CASSPRGLGANVLTF
v_gene: TRBV5-6; abundance: NA; j_gene: TRBJ1-3; d_gene: NA; CDR3nt: TGTGCCAGCAGCTTGGGGGGCAGGTCTGGAAACACCATATATTTT; CDR3aa: CASSLGGRSGNTIYF
v_gene: TRBV27; abundance: NA; j_gene: TRBJ2-7; d_gene: TRBD2; CDR3nt: TGTGCCAGCAGTCCCTCGGGACTACCTTACGAGCAGTACTTC; CDR3aa: CASSPSGLPYEQYF
v_gene: TRBV28; abundance: NA; j_gene: TRBJ2-7; d_gene: TRBD1; CDR3nt: TGTGCCAGCAGTTTATGGAGACAGGGTTACGAGCAGTACTTC; CDR3aa: CASSLWRQGYEQYF
v_gene: TRBV19; abundance: NA; j_gene: TRBJ2-7; d_gene: NA; CDR3nt: TGTGCCAGTAGTCCTGGGACAAATAACGAGCAGTACTTC; CDR3aa: CASSPGTNNEQYF
v_gene: TRBV30; abundance: NA; j_gene: TRBJ2-5; d_gene: TRBD2; CDR3nt: TGTGCCTGGAGTGGGGGGGGGACCCAGTACTTC; CDR3aa: CAWSGGGTQYF
v_gene: TRBV6-6; abundance: NA; j_gene: TRBJ2-7; d_gene: NA; CDR3nt: TGTGCCAGCAGCCCGTACCTATACGAGCAGTACTTC; CDR3aa: CASSPYLYEQYF
v_gene: TRBV7-8; abundance: NA; j_gene: TRBJ2-7; d_gene: TRBD1; CDR3nt: TGTGCCAGCAGCTTTACGGGACAGGAAGGCGACGAGCAGTACTTC; CDR3aa: CASSFTGQEGDEQYF
v_gene: TRBV6-5; abundance: NA; j_gene: TRBJ2-7; d_gene: NA; CDR3nt: TGTGCCAGCAAACGGGCTAGCGAGAGCTCCTACGAGCAGTACTTC; CDR3aa: CASKRASESSYEQYF
v_gene: TRBV29-1; abundance: few; j_gene: TRBJ1-1; d_gene: TRBD1; CDR3nt: TGCAGCGCTCGACAGGGAGGGGACACTGAAGCTTTCTTT; CDR3aa: CSARQGGDTEAFF
v_gene: TRBV5-1; abundance: NA; j_gene: TRBJ1-1; d_gene: NA; CDR3nt: TGCGCCAGCAGCCCAACGGGGGGTTTTTTCCCTACTGAAGCTTTCTTT; CDR3aa: CASSPTGGFFPTEAFF
v_gene: TRBV9; abundance: few; j_gene: TRBJ2-2; d_gene: NA; CDR3nt: TGTGCCAGCAGCGCGGGATCGAGGATTGACCCCGGGGAGCTGTTTTTT; CDR3aa: CASSAGSRIDPGELFF
v_gene: TRBV19; abundance: NA; j_gene: TRBJ2-1; d_gene: NA; CDR3nt: TGTGCCAGTACGTCTGTAAGGACTGGCTACAATGAGCAGTTCTTC; CDR3aa: CASTSVRTGYNEQFF
v_gene: TRBV6-6; abundance: once; j_gene: TRBJ2-7; d_gene: TRBD2; CDR3nt: TGTGCCAGCGGACTAGCGGGGACCGTCTACGAGCAGTACTTC; CDR3aa: CASGLAGTVYEQYF
v_gene: TRBV27; abundance: NA; j_gene: TRBJ2-5; d_gene: NA; CDR3nt: TGTGCCAGCAGTTTAATCTTTGATAGGGGAGAGACCCAGTACTTC; CDR3aa: CASSLIFDRGETQYF
v_gene: TRBV30; abundance: once; j_gene: TRBJ2-7; d_gene: NA; CDR3nt: TGTGCCTGGAGTGTCGGGAACGAGCAGTACTTC; CDR3aa: CAWSVGNEQYF
v_gene: TRBV9; abundance: NA; j_gene: TRBJ2-3; d_gene: TRBD2; CDR3nt: TGTGCCAGCAGCTTGACTAGCGGGACTGCAGATACGCAGTATTTT; CDR3aa: CASSLTSGTADTQYF
v_gene: TRBV7-8; abundance: NA; j_gene: TRBJ1-1; d_gene: TRBD1; CDR3nt: TGTGCCAGCAGCCGGACAGGGGTCGCTGAAGCTTTCTTT; CDR3aa: CASSRTGVAEAFF
v_gene: TRBV2; abundance: NA; j_gene: TRBJ2-7; d_gene: NA; CDR3nt: TGTGCCAGCCGGACCTACGAGCAGTACTTC; CDR3aa: CASRTYEQYF
v_gene: TRBV5-1; abundance: NA; j_gene: TRBJ2-7; d_gene: TRBD1; CDR3nt: TGCGCCAGCAGCTCGAGCCAGGGGGCCCCGACCTCCTACGAGCAGTACTTC; CDR3aa: CASSSSQGAPTSYEQYF
v_gene: TRBV7-7; abundance: NA; j_gene: TRBJ2-2; d_gene: TRBD2; CDR3nt: TGTGCTAGCAGCTTAGTGGCGGGAGATTTCACCGGGGAGCTGTTTTTT; CDR3aa: CASSLVAGDFTGELFF
v_gene: TRBV7-9; abundance: NA; j_gene: TRBJ2-1; d_gene: TRBD1; CDR3nt: TGTGCCAGCAGCATGGACAGGGATGAGCAGTTCTTC; CDR3aa: CASSMDRDEQFF
v_gene: TRBV19; abundance: once; j_gene: TRBJ2-2; d_gene: TRBD2; CDR3nt: TGTGCCAGTAGTGCCAGCGGGAGTGGCGGGGAGCTGTTTTTT; CDR3aa: CASSASGSGGELFF
v_gene: TRBV6-5; abundance: NA; j_gene: TRBJ2-5; d_gene: NA; CDR3nt: TGTGCCAGCAGTGACAGTCTTCGAGAGACCCAGTACTTC; CDR3aa: CASSDSLRETQYF
v_gene: TRBV5-6; abundance: NA; j_gene: TRBJ1-1; d_gene: NA; CDR3nt: TGTGCCAGCAGCTGGCTCGGCCTTCGAGCTTTCTTT; CDR3aa: CASSWLGLRAFF